This T cell receptor beta chain appears in the sequencing data of a study of T-cell memory formation after mild COVID-19 (dated by TCRdb to the early 2020s). Study-wide context: TCR sequence clusters from the two donors were largely donor specific. In a couple of donors, T-cell clones that expanded and contracted after mild COVID-19 were followed by sequencing TCRalpha and TCRbeta repertoires longitudinally. Two young, previously healthy adult volunteers made up the cohort, one male and one female. Broad study findings and their caveats: Only two mild cases were covered in the study, and larger cohorts including severe cases with pre-infection samples were considered necessary. From day 15 to 85, contracting clones showed balanced CD4/CD8 phenotypes, whereas a second wave of clones that expanded from day 15 to 37 leaned towards CD4+. The second-wave clones that peaked on day 37 were not confirmed to be SARS-CoV-2 specific. Contracting CD4+ clones turned up mainly in the CM and EM memory subsets, whereas EMRA was where CD8+ clones were enriched. Some responding clones were found in pre-infection memory, which suggests that pre-existing cross-reactive memory T cells took part in the SARS-CoV-2 response.

This clonotype turned up a few times. Its antigen is unknown. The input lacks base qualities; no much larger clone sits a single base away. CDR1 SGHDT and CDR2 YYEEEE are derived from the germline V gene. From the cysteine up to the phenylalanine, the CDR3 has a length of 12 residues. CDR3 DNA is the only sequence kept; it has 36 bases, read in frame from the first base. V loses 7 bases, J loses 2 bases, and the germline ends lie 9 bases apart. PBMCs were isolated by Ficoll-Paque density gradient centrifugation. Sequenced using an Illumina NovaSeq 6000. TCRalpha and TCRbeta cDNA libraries were built by 5'RACE with constant-segment primers, adding sample barcodes and unique molecular identifiers. Trizol reagent was used to extract RNA from every sample. Amplification of the libraries took two PCR steps, and the second step added a second sample barcode plus Illumina TruSeq adapters. Sequencing of the libraries was done on an Illumina NovaSeq, producing 2 x 150 bp paired-end reads. The authors processed their data as follows. With migec v1.2.7, reads were demultiplexed and then collapsed into UMI-guided consensus sequences. Using mixcr v2.1.11, UMI consensuses were aligned to TRA and TRB V and J templates and then assembled into clonotypes. A clonotype was counted as expanded or contracted only if both edgeR and NoisET called the change significant, with noise models trained on biological replicates. For edgeR calls, a false discovery rate-adjusted p below 0.01 and a log2 fold-change threshold of 1 were applied. As an exploratory analysis of dynamics, max-normalized trajectories of the 1000 most abundant clonotypes were examined by PCA with hierarchical clustering. Separately sequenced CD4+ and CD8+ repertoires were used to assign the CD4 or CD8 phenotype of responding clones. TCRdb applied fastp at Q25 and MiXCR to the public reads, then kept only in-frame beta chains. Every CDR3 protein is listed once, alongside the most common genes and DNA of its rows. Here the V and J calls rest on TCRdb's processing, not on the authors' analysis. This sample holds hundreds of thousands of distinct CDR3 sequences; just over 15% were observed only once. The ten largest clones capture about 2% of the sample.

The rearrangement combines TRBV5-6 with TRBJ1-2, and TRBD1 may be the D gene, going by 6 matching bases. The sample was PBMCs or a T cell subset sorted from them (not recorded which). This TCR came from an adult woman who had mild COVID-19 (a few samples of this study predate the infection). The sample titles of this study are shuffled in the database, so cell type and time point are left out; the donor was told from shared clones. The bases are TGTGCCAGCCATAGGGGGAACTATGGCTACACCTTC. This gives the protein CASHRGNYGYTF. The variable domain in full, with residues beyond the CDR3 obtained from the reference TRBV5-6 and TRBJ1-2 genes, is DAGVTQSPTHLIKTRGQQVTLRCSPKSGHDTVSWYQQALGQGPQFIFQYYEEEERQRGNFPDRFSGHQFPNYSSELNVNALLLGDSALYLCASHRGNYGYTFGSGTRLTVV.